This TCR beta chain was recovered during a study of beta chain features in type 1 diabetes. Germline trimming cut 2 bases from V and 7 bases from J; bases unmatched to any gene: 11. This CDR3 has 15 residues. The V gene's germline CDR1 is LGHNA and CDR2 YSLEER. General observations from the study: Researchers report that Type 1 diabetes patients had moderately but significantly shorter TCRB CDR3s across all four CD4+ subsets.

This clone has only a few counts. Its antigen is not known. Expressed TCRB transcripts were sequenced because the entire RNA isolate underwent reverse transcription. Measured with immunoSEQ multiplex PCR; TCRdb has only the in-frame clones, and not every one. The profile shows roughly 160,000 clones, approximately 8.1% of them singletons. The V call is TRBV4-3, the J call TRBJ2-7, with 7 bases matching TRBD1. Sequences were obtained from central memory CD4+ T cells from blood. The clonotype originates from a man between 18 and 35 years old with type 1 diabetes. The CDR3 loop reads CASSQTWHGQEEQYF. CDR3 in DNA: TGCGCCAGCAGCCAAACCTGGCACGGACAGGAGGAGCAGTACTTC.